The clone carrying this T cell receptor (beta chain) was recorded once. Its antigen is still unknown. This record belongs to a study of regulatory T cells in long-lasting Graves disease. General study findings and limits: Relative to new patients (roughly 1,000), persistent patients exhibited greater sharing of public clonotypes (approximately 2,700).

Time point: persistent/refractory GD, antithyroid drugs over 5 years with positive TRAb. PBMCs were the source of the RNA used for TCR sequencing. V was cut by 4 bases and J by 3 bases, with 13 bases left in between. The CDR3 is 14 amino acids. CDR1 and CDR2 (germline): SGHRS, YFSETQ. Combining iRepertoire HTBI primers with Arm-PCR of CDR3 regions, the authors built TCR beta libraries. Via MiXCR, TCRdb re-called the multiplex PCR reads, giving one row per CDR3 protein. The data contain around 460,000 distinct CDR3 sequences, 20% to 25% of them singletons. V gene TRBV5-1 combines with J gene TRBJ1-2; perhaps TRBD1 as D (5 bases). The sequencing used peripheral blood mononuclear cells (PBMCs), collected when the disease was refractory, from a patient treated with antithyroid drugs. The sequence came from a female donor with Graves disease. The CDR3 sequence is CASSQGRADYGYTF. CDR3 nucleotide sequence: TGCGCCAGCAGCCAGGGCCGCGCGGACTATGGCTACACCTTC. Combining the CDR3 with reference TRBV5-1 and TRBJ1-2 gives the whole variable domain KAGVTQTPRYLIKTRGQQVTLSCSPISGHRSVSWYQQTPGQGLQFLFEYFSETQRNKGNFPGRFSGRQFSNSRSEMNVSTLELGDSALYLCASSQGRADYGYTFGSGTRLTVV.